This T cell receptor (beta chain) stems from a study of shared clonotypes between healthy human individuals. Study observations and caveats: Shared clonotypes: about 5% naive CD4, around 3.5% naive CD8, under 2.5% memory CD4, approximately 0.37% memory CD8. Naive subsets generally had larger estimated richness than memory subsets.

Only CD45RO-negative cells positively selected for CCR7 counted as naive CD8 cells, so terminally differentiated effector memory CD45RA+ cells were excluded. Assay execution took place at the deep level. Replicate sorted-subset PCRs were loaded with around 210 ng DNA, 30,000 to 35,000 T cell genomes. Produced via immunoSEQ multiplex PCR; TCRdb's table is partial and in-frame only. The profile covers millions of clones, with less than 95% appearing a single time and 0.85% to 1.2% taken by the ten largest. This clone was detected only a few times. The antigen is unknown. CDR3 length equals 16 residues. Trimming removed 0 bases from V and 3 bases from J; junction bases left unmatched: 7. The germline V gene encodes CDR1 MGHRA and CDR2 YSYEKL.

The receptor was derived from a man aged 18-30 years in good health. The V call is TRBV4-1, the J call TRBJ2-7; TRBD2 matches at 8 bases. Sequenced sample: naive CD8+ T cells sorted from blood. CDR3 nucleotides: TGCGCCAGCAGCCAAGATCCTAGCGGGCGTTACTACGAGCAGTACTTC. This translates into CASSQDPSGRYYEQYF.